The 18 T cell receptor beta chains given below trace back to one sample, sequenced in a study of cytomegalovirus exposure and HLA in healthy donors. The primer mix had 60 Vbeta and 13 Jbeta primers. Produced via immunoSEQ multiplex PCR; TCRdb's table is partial and in-frame only. This table holds around 170,000 clones, over 65% found once. The source material was PBMCs. The receptor set was obtained from a woman aged 50 to 65 in good health and CMV-seropositive.

This chain connects TRBV29-1 to TRBJ1-1, with 7 bases that match TRBD1. V lost 5 bases, J lost 7 bases, and 7 bases stayed unmatched. Germline CDR1 and CDR2: SQVTM and ANQGSEA. This CDR3 is built from 12 residues. CDR3 protein: CSVSKGAGEAFF. The CDR3 nucleotides read TGCAGCGTTTCAAAGGGGGCGGGTGAAGCTTTCTTT.

The genes are TRBV6-1 and TRBJ1-1; D may be TRBD1 (6 bases). The CDR3 sequence is 12 residues long. Looked up from germline, CDR1 is MNHNS and CDR2 is SASEGT. The V end was cut by 5 bases, the J end by 7 bases, with 11 bases between. The CDR3 bases are TGTGCCAGCAGTAGGGGGTCCGATGAAGCTTTCTTT. It is translated as CASSRGSDEAFF.

The V gene is TRBV7-3, the J gene TRBJ1-1; 8 bases are a match to TRBD1. The CDR3 has 14 amino acids. V dropped 5 bases and J dropped 1; count of bases not matched to a gene: 3. Germline V gene lookup returns CDR1 SGHTA and CDR2 FQGTGA. This CDR3 is CASSPGQGNTEAFF. CDR3 nucleotides: TGTGCCAGCAGCCCCGGACAGGGGAACACTGAAGCTTTCTTT.

The genes are TRBV5-1 and TRBJ2-5; 8 bases match TRBD2. The CDR3 is 14 amino acids. Looked up from germline, CDR1 is SGHRS and CDR2 is YFSETQ. After removal of 4 bases from V and 5 bases from J, the junction contained 7 bases not matched to a gene. CDR3 amino acids: CASSPGGAKETQYF. Written as DNA, the CDR3 is TGCGCCAGCAGCCCCGGGGGGGCGAAGGAGACCCAGTACTTC. Together with reference TRBV5-1 and TRBJ2-5, the CDR3 gives the full variable domain: KAGVTQTPRYLIKTRGQQVTLSCSPISGHRSVSWYQQTPGQGLQFLFEYFSETQRNKGNFPGRFSGRQFSNSRSEMNVSTLELGDSALYLCASSPGGAKETQYFGPGTRLLVL.

The chain employs TRBV7-8 and TRBJ1-2; D gene unclear. Trimming removed 0 bases from V and 3 bases from J, with 5 bases in between. The CDR3 is 13 amino acids. CDR1 is SGHVS and CDR2 is FQNEAQ in the germline V gene. The CDR3 here is CASSLAQHYGYTF. The CDR3, as DNA: TGTGCCAGCAGCTTAGCACAGCACTATGGCTACACCTTC.

The chain is built from TRBV18 and TRBJ2-7, with D perhaps TRBD1 (6 bases). The V gene's germline CDR1 is KGHSH and CDR2 LQKENI. The CDR3 has 16 amino acids. Trimming took 6 bases from V and 3 from J, leaving 21 bases between them. The CDR3 loop is CASSIVTGSSYYEQYF. The CDR3, as DNA: TGTGCCAGCTCTATCGTAACAGGGAGTTCTTACTACGAGCAGTACTTC.

Comments on this clone: The junction departs from germline at one end; a sequencing error may be responsible. The chain has TRBV7-9 and TRBJ1-1; 7 bases line up with TRBD1. This CDR3 region has 12 residues. In germline, CDR1 is SEHNR, CDR2 FQNEAQ (reference sequence). The CDR3 bases are TGTTCCAGCAGCTACACAGGGGAAGAAGCTTTCTTT. Amino acids: CSSSYTGEEAFF.

This chain uses TRBV9 with TRBJ2-3; D possibly corresponds to TRBD1 (6 bases). Looked up from germline, CDR1 is SGDLS and CDR2 is YYNGEE. The length of the CDR3 is 15 residues. The ends were cut back, 1 base at V and 4 bases at J, with 13 bases in the middle. CDR3 sequence (DNA): TGTGCCAGCAGCGTATTGCCAGGGGATTCAGATACGCAGTATTTT. Its translation is CASSVLPGDSDTQYF.

J is TRBJ2-3 and V is TRBV5-4; 9 nucleotides align to TRBD2. The CDR3 covers 17 residues. V trimming: 4 bases; J trimming: 1 base; junction bases outside the gene matches: 10. CDR1 is SGHNT and CDR2 is YYREEE in the germline V gene (reference sequence). CDR3 amino acids: CASSPSLQRGGTDTQYF. In nucleotides, the CDR3 is TGTGCCAGCAGCCCGTCTCTCCAGCGGGGGGGCACAGATACGCAGTATTTT. Full variable domain (rest looked up from reference TRBV5-4 and TRBJ2-3): ETGVTQSPTHLIKTRGQQVTLRCSSQSGHNTVSWYQQALGQGPQFIFQYYREEENGRGNFPPRFSGLQFPNYSSELNVNALELDDSALYLCASSPSLQRGGTDTQYFGPGTRLTVL.

Only one count was recorded for this clone. J is TRBJ2-4 and V is TRBV15; D possibly corresponds to TRBD1 (7 bases). Germline V lookup: CDR1 LNHNV, CDR2 YYDKDF (reference sequence). The V end lost 4 bases, the J end lost 0 bases, and 31 bases lay between the germline ends. CDR3 length: 22 amino acids. The CDR3 nucleotides are TGTGCCACCAGCACCAACCCCGAGCAGGAGGGGGCCTCCCCCTTAGCCAAAAACATTCAGTACTTC. This translates into CATSTNPEQEGASPLAKNIQYF.

This clone was found once. The J gene is TRBJ1-2, the V gene TRBV19, with 12 positions matching TRBD1. Germline-derived CDR1 and CDR2 are LNHDA and SQIVND (reference sequence). CDR3 length: 14 amino acids. J lost 7 bases, V lost 7 bases, and 7 bases had no gene match. The CDR3, as DNA: TGTGCCAGTATTGGGACAGGGGGCATAAGTGGCTACACCTTC. This codes for CASIGTGGISGYTF.

This chain connects TRBV7-6 to TRBJ2-7, with D unresolved. The germline CDR1 and CDR2 sequences are SGHVS and FNYEAQ. The CDR3 is made up of 12 amino acids. Trimming removed 4 bases from V and 0 bases from J, with 4 bases in between. DNA for the CDR3: TGTGCCAGCAGCTCCCACTCCTACGAGCAGTACTTC. Protein sequence: CASSSHSYEQYF.

This clone was counted a few times. The chain has TRBV9 and TRBJ2-5, with a possible D match to TRBD2 (6 bases). The germline CDR1 and CDR2 sequences are SGDLS and YYNGEE. Trimming left V 0 bases short and J 2 bases short, with 11 bases between. CDR3 size: 15 residues. CDR3 coding DNA: TGTGCCAGCAGCGTAGCGGGGGTCGAACAAGAGACCCAGTACTTC. Translating it yields CASSVAGVEQETQYF. The full variable domain, its missing parts supplied by reference TRBV9 and TRBJ2-5, is DSGVTQTPKHLITATGQRVTLRCSPRSGDLSVYWYQQSLDQGLQFLIQYYNGEERAKGNILERFSAQQFPDLHSELNLSSLELGDSALYFCASSVAGVEQETQYFGPGTRLLVL.

The J gene is TRBJ2-3, the V gene TRBV15, with TRBD1 as a possible D gene (6 bases). Germline assignment: CDR1 LNHNV and CDR2 YYDKDF (reference sequence). Deletions cut 1 base from V and 9 bases from J, with 11 bases between. The CDR3 consists of 13 residues. This CDR3 is CATSRATRGTQYF. In DNA form, the CDR3 reads TGTGCCACCAGCAGAGCGACCAGGGGCACGCAGTATTTT.

The V gene is TRBV5-1, the J gene TRBJ1-4; TRBD1 might be the D (5 bases). The germline CDR1 and CDR2 sequences are SGHRS and YFSETQ. The CDR3 runs 14 residues. V was clipped by 5 bases and J by 5 bases, with 13 bases between them. CDR3 in DNA: TGCGCCAGCAGGGCGACAGACTCCAATGAAAAACTGTTTTTT. Translating it yields CASRATDSNEKLFF.

The chain joins TRBV4-2 to TRBJ2-2; TRBD1 agrees at 8 bases. Germline loops: CDR1 LGHNA, CDR2 YNFKEQ. With V trimmed by 1 base and J by 1 base, 2 bases remained unmatched. The CDR3 totals 16 residues. CDR3 sequence (DNA): TGTGCCAGCAGCCAAGCGGGGACAGGGAACACCGGGGAGCTGTTTTTT. This gives the protein CASSQAGTGNTGELFF.

The CDR3 loop is CASRAQGQIYNEQFF. In DNA form, the CDR3 reads TGTGCCAGCAGAGCCCAGGGACAGATCTACAATGAGCAGTTCTTC. This sequence joins TRBV6-1 and TRBJ2-1; 7 bases match TRBD1. J gave up 3 bases and V 6 bases, and 8 bases lay outside the gene matches. This CDR3 contains 15 residues. CDR1 is MNHNS and CDR2 is SASEGT in the germline V gene.

This rearrangement joins TRBV7-8 to TRBJ2-7; D gene uncertain. From germline, CDR1 is SGHVS and CDR2 FQNEAQ. V was cut by 3 bases and J by 1 base, with 10 bases left in between. This CDR3 has 14 residues. DNA for the CDR3: TGTGCCAGCAGCTTTGAGAGGCAGTCCTACGAGCAGTACTTC. Its protein is CASSFERQSYEQYF.